The present entry profiles one T cell receptor (beta chain) with its context. What it binds is unknown. The data derive from a study of T cell responses to AZD1222 COVID-19 vaccine. General study points: Sampling that yielded the repertoires occurred only after the peak T cell response.

Assay: immunoSEQ multiplex PCR; the TCRdb copy retains only in-frame clones and omits some. The repertoire holds approximately 4,600 clones, with about 91% as singletons. Losses at the gene ends were 5 bases for V and 5 bases for J; bases not matched to a gene: 10. The CDR3 extends over 15 amino acids. From germline, CDR1 is SGHAT and CDR2 FQNNGV. Second-dose schedules of about 4 or about 12 weeks were combined. Specimen: peripheral blood, collected 28 days after the second AZD1222 dose. This clonotype originated in an adult who received the AZD1222 COVID-19 vaccine. The chain recombines TRBV11-2 with TRBJ2-5; 8 nucleotides match TRBD2. The CDR3 bases are TGTGCCAGCAGCGTACGGGGGGGCGCCGGGGAGACCCAGTACTTC. Translation: CASSVRGGAGETQYF.